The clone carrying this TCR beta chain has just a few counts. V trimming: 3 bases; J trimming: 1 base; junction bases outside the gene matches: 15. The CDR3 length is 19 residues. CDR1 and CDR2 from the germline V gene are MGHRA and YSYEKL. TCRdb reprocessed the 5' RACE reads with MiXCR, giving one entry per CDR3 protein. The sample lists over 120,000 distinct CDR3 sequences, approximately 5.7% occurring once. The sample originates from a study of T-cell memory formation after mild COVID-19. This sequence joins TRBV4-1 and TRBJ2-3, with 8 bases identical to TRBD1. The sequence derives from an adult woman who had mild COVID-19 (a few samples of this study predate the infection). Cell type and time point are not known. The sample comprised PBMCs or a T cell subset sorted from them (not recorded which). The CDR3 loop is CASSHGQGWPTDGTDTQYF. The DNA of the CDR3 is TGCGCCAGCAGCCATGGACAGGGTTGGCCTACAGACGGCACAGATACGCAGTATTTT.